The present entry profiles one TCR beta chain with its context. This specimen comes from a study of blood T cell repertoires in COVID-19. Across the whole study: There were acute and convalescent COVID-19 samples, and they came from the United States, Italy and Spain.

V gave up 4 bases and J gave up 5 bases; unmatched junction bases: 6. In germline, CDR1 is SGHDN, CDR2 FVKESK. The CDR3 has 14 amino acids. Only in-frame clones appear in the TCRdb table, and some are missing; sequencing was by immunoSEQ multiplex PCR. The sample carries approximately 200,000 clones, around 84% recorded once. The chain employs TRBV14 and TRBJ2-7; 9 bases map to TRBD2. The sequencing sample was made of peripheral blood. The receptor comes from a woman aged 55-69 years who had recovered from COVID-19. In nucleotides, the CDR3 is TGTGCCAGCAGCCTTGGGACTAGCTTTGACGAGCAGTACTTC. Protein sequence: CASSLGTSFDEQYF.